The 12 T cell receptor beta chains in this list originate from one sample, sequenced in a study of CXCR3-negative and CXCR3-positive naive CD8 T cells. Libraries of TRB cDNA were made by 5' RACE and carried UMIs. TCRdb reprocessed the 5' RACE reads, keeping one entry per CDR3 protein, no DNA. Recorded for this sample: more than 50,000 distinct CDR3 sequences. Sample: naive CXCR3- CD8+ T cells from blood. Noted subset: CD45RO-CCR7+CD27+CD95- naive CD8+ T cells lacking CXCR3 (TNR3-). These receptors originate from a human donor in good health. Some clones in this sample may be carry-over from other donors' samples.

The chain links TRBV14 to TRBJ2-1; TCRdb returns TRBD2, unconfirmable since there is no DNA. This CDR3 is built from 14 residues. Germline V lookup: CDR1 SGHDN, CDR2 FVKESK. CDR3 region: CASSHPLRAPFPFF.

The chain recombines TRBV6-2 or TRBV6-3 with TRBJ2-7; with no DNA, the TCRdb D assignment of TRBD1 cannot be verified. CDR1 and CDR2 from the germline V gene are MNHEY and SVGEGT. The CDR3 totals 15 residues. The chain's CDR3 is CASRPTGTYSYEQYF.

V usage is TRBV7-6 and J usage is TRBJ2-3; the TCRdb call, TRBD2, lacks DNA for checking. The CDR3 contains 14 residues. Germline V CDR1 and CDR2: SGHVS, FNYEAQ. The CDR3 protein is CASSGGTRPDTQYF.

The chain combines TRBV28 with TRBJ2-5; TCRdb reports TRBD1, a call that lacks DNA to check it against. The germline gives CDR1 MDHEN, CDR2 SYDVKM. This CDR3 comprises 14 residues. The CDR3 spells CASSPDRLQETQYF.

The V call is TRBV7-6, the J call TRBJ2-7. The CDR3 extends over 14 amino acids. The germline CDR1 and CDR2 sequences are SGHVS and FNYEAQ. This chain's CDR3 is CASSLGPSSYEQYF.

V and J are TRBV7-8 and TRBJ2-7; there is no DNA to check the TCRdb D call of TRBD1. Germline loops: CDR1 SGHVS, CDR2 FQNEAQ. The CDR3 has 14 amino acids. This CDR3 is CASSQTADSYEQYF.

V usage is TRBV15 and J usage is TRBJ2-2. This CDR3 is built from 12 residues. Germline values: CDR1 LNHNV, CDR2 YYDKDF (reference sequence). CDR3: CATSPPSGELFF.

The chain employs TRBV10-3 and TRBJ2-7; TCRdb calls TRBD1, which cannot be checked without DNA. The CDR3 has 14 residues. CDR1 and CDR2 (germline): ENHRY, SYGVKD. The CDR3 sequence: CAYHPGQGAAEQYF.

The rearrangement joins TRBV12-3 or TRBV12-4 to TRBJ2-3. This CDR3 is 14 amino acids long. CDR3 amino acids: CASSFGLSTDTQYF.

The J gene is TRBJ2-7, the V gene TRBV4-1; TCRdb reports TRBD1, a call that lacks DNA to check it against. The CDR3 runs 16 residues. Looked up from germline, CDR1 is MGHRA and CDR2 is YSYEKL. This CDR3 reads CASSQTPGDLSYEQYF.

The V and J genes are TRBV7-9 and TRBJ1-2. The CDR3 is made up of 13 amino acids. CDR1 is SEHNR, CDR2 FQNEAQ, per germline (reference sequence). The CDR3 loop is CASTKQPPYGYTF.

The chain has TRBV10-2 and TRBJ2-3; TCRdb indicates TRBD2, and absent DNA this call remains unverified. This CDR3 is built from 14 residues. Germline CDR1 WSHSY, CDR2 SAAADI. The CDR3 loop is CASSEFYRGDTQYF.